The 10 T cell receptor beta chains reported below all come from one sample, sequenced in a study of blood T cell repertoires in COVID-19. Some clones are missing from TCRdb's copy, which holds only in-frame ones; the method was immunoSEQ multiplex PCR. The table shows hundreds of thousands of clones, with approximately 91% occurring only once. The specimen was peripheral blood. All receptors come from a woman in her fifties or sixties with COVID-19, enrolled during active disease.

This chain uses TRBV19 with TRBJ1-5; 9 bases line up with TRBD1. V lost 5 bases, J lost 3 bases, and 8 bases stayed unmatched. The CDR3 has 16 amino acids. Germline CDR1 LNHDA, CDR2 SQIVND (reference sequence). This CDR3 is CASSSGGQGLNQPQHF. DNA of the CDR3: TGTGCCAGTAGTTCGGGGGGACAGGGACTCAATCAGCCCCAGCATTTT.

The V and J genes are TRBV10-3 and TRBJ2-1; tentatively, D is TRBD2 (5 bases). Trimming took off 3 bases at V and 8 bases at J, with 14 bases between the two ends. Germline assignment: CDR1 ENHRY and CDR2 SYGVKD. The CDR3 spans 14 residues. CDR3 nucleotide sequence: TGTGCCATCAGTGACTTGACCGCCGGGGATGAGCAGTTCTTC. Translation: CAISDLTAGDEQFF.

The gene calls are TRBV19 and TRBJ1-2; D possibly corresponds to TRBD1 (5 bases). CDR1 is LNHDA, CDR2 SQIVND, per germline (reference sequence). Trimming removed 6 bases at V and 7 bases at J, with 9 bases between. The CDR3 consists of 11 residues. In nucleotides, the CDR3 is TGTGCCAGTAGAGGACACCCTGGCTACACCTTC. Protein: CASRGHPGYTF.

The chain joins TRBV6-1 to TRBJ2-3; D possibly corresponds to TRBD2 (5 bases). V gave up 1 base and J gave up 9 bases, with 14 bases separating them. Germline CDR1 is MNHNS and CDR2 is SASEGT. This CDR3 comprises 14 residues. The CDR3 DNA reads as TGTGCCAGCAGTGAAGGGACTGCCCAGAAGACGCAGTATTTT. It translates to CASSEGTAQKTQYF.

This chain uses TRBV28 with TRBJ2-7; TRBD2 aligns across 12 bases. This CDR3 is 20 amino acids long. Trimming cost V 3 bases and J 2 bases; bases outside gene matches: 17. In germline, CDR1 is MDHEN, CDR2 SYDVKM. The CDR3 DNA reads as TGTGCCAGCAGTTTTTTCTCCGGGACTAGCGGGTCCTCGGTTCCCTACGAGCAGTACTTC. Protein: CASSFFSGTSGSSVPYEQYF.

The rearrangement links TRBV24-1 to TRBJ2-3; TRBD1 aligns across 9 bases. After removal of 2 bases from V and 4 bases from J, the junction contained 6 bases not matched to a gene. Germline CDR1 and CDR2: KGHDR and SFDVKD. The CDR3 length is 16 residues. In DNA form, the CDR3 reads TGTGCCACCAGTGATTCGGGACAGGGAGGTGCAGATACGCAGTATTTT. Its protein is CATSDSGQGGADTQYF.

The chain combines TRBV4-1 with TRBJ2-5; TRBD2 might be the D (5 bases). The V end was cut by 0 bases, the J end by 7 bases, with 6 bases between. The CDR3 has 12 residues. Per germline, CDR1 MGHRA and CDR2 YSYEKL. The CDR3 sequence: CASSQEGRTQYF. In nucleotides, the CDR3 is TGCGCCAGCAGCCAAGAGGGGAGGACCCAGTACTTC.

This chain uses TRBV12-2 with TRBJ1-1; the table assigns TRBD1, which was not confirmed against the DNA. TRBV12-2 is tagged as a pseudogene. The CDR3 has 15 amino acids. CDR3 DNA: TGTGCAAGTCGCCTCGGGCAGGGCATGAACACTGAAGCTTTCTTT. Protein product: CASRLGQGMNTEAFF.

The chain recombines TRBV7-9 with TRBJ1-4; the D gene is possibly TRBD1 (5 bases). There are 15 residues in the CDR3. Germline CDR1 is SEHNR and CDR2 is FQNEAQ (reference sequence). With 2 bases removed from V and 8 bases from J, the gap between germline ends came to 15 bases. The CDR3 here is CASSLKRGSGEKLFF. For the CDR3, the DNA is TGTGCCAGCAGCTTAAAGCGGGGGTCGGGGGAAAAACTGTTTTTT.

V is TRBV2 and J is TRBJ2-3; 9 positions agree with TRBD2. Germline values: CDR1 SNHLY, CDR2 FYNNEI. V lost 7 bases and J lost 4; bases outside the gene matches: 9. The CDR3 covers 15 residues. The chain's CDR3 is CASTGSGGPSDTQYF. CDR3 nucleotides: TGTGCCAGCACTGGGAGCGGGGGGCCGTCAGATACGCAGTATTTT.